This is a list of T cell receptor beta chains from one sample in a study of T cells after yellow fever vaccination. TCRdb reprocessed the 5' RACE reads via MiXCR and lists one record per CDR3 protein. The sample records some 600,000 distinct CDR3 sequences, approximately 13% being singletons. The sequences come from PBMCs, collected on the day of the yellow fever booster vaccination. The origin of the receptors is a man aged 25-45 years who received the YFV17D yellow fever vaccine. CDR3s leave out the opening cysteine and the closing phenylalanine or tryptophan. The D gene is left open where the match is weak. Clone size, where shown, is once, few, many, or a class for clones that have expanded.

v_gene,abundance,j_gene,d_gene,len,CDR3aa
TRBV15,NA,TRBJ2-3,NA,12,ATSRDRGSDTQY
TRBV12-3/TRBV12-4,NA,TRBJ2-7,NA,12,ASRPAPNSYEQY
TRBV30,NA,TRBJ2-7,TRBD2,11,ASTAREYHEQY
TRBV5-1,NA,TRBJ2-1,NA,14,ASSILSGRSYNEQF
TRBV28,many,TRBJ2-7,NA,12,ASTLPGLSYEQY
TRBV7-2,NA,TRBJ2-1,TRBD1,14,ASRPFLRQGGNEQF
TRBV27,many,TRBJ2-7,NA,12,ASSLYPGLAEQY
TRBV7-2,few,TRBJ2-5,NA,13,ASSLDVGSQETQY
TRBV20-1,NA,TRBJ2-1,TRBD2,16,SARDHRRVVTSGRAEF
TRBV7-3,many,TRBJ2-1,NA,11,ASSKTDFNEQF
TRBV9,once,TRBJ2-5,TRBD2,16,ASSHGTSGSAGGETQY
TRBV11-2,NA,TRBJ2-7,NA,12,ASSLTDGSYEQY
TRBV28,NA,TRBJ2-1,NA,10,ASSLGFPKRI
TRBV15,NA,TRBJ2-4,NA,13,ATSPRGNSGDIQY
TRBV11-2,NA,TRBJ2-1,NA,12,ASRPPGSYNEQF
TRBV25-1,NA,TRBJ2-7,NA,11,ASSDPGQNEQY
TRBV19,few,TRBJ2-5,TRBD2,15,ASSHPMGLAAKETQY
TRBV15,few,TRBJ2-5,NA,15,ATSRDAGDSFQETQY
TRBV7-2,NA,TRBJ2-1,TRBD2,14,ASSLLSSGRGNEQF
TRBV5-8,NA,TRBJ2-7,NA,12,ASSLGRWTYEQY
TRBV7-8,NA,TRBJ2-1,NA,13,ASSLKRRDYNEQF
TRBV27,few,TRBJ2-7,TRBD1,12,ASSSGTGWYEQY
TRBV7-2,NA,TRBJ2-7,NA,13,ASSFPGLRAYEQY
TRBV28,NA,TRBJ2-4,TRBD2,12,ASLASGIKNIQY
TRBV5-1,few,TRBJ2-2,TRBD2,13,ASSPGETSGSELF
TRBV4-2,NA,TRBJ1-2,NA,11,ASSQTANYGYT
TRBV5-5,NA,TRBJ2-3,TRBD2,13,ASSFGGVLTDTQY
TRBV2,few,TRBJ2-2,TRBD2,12,ASSLLAGGGELF
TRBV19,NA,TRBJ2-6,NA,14,ASSPRGGAGANVLT
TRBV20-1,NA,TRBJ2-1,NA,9,SAESTLLRG
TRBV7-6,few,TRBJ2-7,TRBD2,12,ASSWVAGVCEQY
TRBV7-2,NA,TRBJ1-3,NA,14,ASSLDLLNSGNTIY
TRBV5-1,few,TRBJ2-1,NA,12,ASSLQGPYNEQF
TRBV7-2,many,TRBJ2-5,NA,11,ASSLVFGETQY
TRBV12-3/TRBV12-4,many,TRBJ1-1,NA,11,ASFNAGQTGAF
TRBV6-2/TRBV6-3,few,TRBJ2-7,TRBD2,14,ASSYSRRTSYYEQY
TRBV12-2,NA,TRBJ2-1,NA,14,ASRAPAPPQHNEQF